This T cell receptor beta chain appears in the sequencing data of a study of vaccination effects on CD4 cells after COVID-19. Comments on this clone: Antigen unknown.

The length of the CDR3 is 15 residues. The germline V and J ends were trimmed by 0 bases and 7 bases, with 11 bases remaining between them. Germline CDR1 is SGHRS and CDR2 is YFSETQ. Clones were read by immunoSEQ multiplex PCR, and TCRdb kept only the in-frame ones, dropping some. The sample yields 20,000 to 25,000 clones, around 76% seen once. Expansion with viral peptide pools was applied to antigen-specific CD4+ T cells by the ViraFEST assay prior to sequencing. Scientists isolated CD4+ T cells after a roughly ten-day culture period ended. All vaccine recipients tested negative for nucleocapsid antibodies and had never contracted SARS-CoV-2 infection. Two million PBMC per well received 9 to 10 IU/ml IL-2 and approximately 10 ug/ml peptides in culture. Regarding the study as a whole: Long after vaccination, the clones induced by infection and by vaccine shrank markedly in size.

This receptor was taken from a human donor who received a COVID-19 vaccine. This specimen was CD4+ T cells from PBMCs cultured with HCoV-NL63 spike peptides, taken before COVID-19 vaccination. The chain uses TRBV5-1 and TRBJ1-6, with D hard to call. CDR3 bases: TGCGCCAGCAGCTTGGGAGCGCGACGGAATTCACCCCTCCACTTT. Encoded protein: CASSLGARRNSPLHF.